This TCR beta chain was captured by sequencing in a study of blood T cell repertoires in COVID-19. Study-wide background: Acute-phase and convalescent COVID-19 samples originated in the United States, Italy and Spain. The cDNA or gDNA used as material had been derived from T cells, B-cell-depleted T cells, or PBMCs.

The V gene's germline CDR1 is KGHDR and CDR2 SFDVKD. The CDR3 totals 15 residues. The J segment lost 4 bases and the V segment lost 2 bases, leaving 2 bases of the junction unmatched. The authors' processing: Reference gene primer amplification yielded estimated nucleated cell counts. Assay: immunoSEQ multiplex PCR; the TCRdb copy retains only in-frame clones and omits some. V and J calls and clone size are as listed in that table; D and trimming were resolved from the DNA. Of about 64,000 clones listed, 78% were seen once; the top ten hold over 12%. About this clone itself: The identical CDR3 is also encoded by other nucleotide sequences in the sample.

Source material: peripheral blood. The rearrangement joins TRBV24-1 to TRBJ1-5; 9 bases line up with TRBD1. The TCR sequence derives from a man in his 60s with COVID-19, enrolled during active disease. CDR3 in DNA: TGTGCCACCAGTGATTCGACAGGGGGAAATCAGCCCCAGCATTTT. Residues: CATSDSTGGNQPQHF.